This T cell receptor beta chain derives from a study of blood T cell repertoires in COVID-19. Measured with immunoSEQ multiplex PCR; TCRdb has only the in-frame clones, and not every one. The table shows roughly 260,000 clones, with 70% to 90% occurring only once. The source material was peripheral blood. The clonotype originates from a middle-aged woman who had recovered from COVID-19.

In nucleotides, the CDR3 is TGTGCCAGCAGCTTGGGGAGGACGGCCGAAGAGCAGTACTTC. Translation: CASSLGRTAEEQYF. J is TRBJ2-7 and V is TRBV7-9; weak D call: TRBD2 (6 bases). This CDR3 has 14 residues. Germline CDR1 SEHNR, CDR2 FQNEAQ (reference sequence). Trimming took off 3 bases at V and 7 bases at J, with 16 bases between the two ends. Filled out from reference TRBV7-9 and TRBJ2-7, the complete variable domain reads DTGVSQNPRHKITKRGQNVTFRCDPISEHNRLYWYRQTLGQGPEFLTYFQNEAQLEKSRLLSDRFSAERPKGSFSTLEIQRTEQGDSAMYLCASSLGRTAEEQYFGPGTRLTVT.